This entry features one TCR beta chain sequence. This sample is part of a study of blood T cell repertoires in COVID-19. In the study overall: Sites across the United States, Italy and Spain contributed samples from acute and convalescent COVID-19.

Germline loops: CDR1 MGHDK, CDR2 SYGVNS. Trimming took off 5 bases at V and 1 base at J, with 11 bases between the two ends. The CDR3 has 14 amino acids. In the original workflow: Amplification of reference gene primers was used by the study to estimate nucleated cell counts. Sequencing used immunoSEQ multiplex PCR; TCRdb keeps in-frame clones, though not all of them. V, J and clone size are taken as reported in that table, and D and trimming were inferred from the DNA itself. The data contain about 380,000 clones, 81% of them singletons. The chain couples TRBV25-1 to TRBJ2-5, with TRBD2 as a possible D gene (7 bases). The source of this sequence is a human donor with acute or convalescent COVID-19. The donor label of this sample is uncertain. What was sequenced was peripheral blood. CDR3: CASSRGGPQETQYF. Written as DNA, the CDR3 is TGTGCCAGCAGTAGGGGGGGGCCCCAAGAGACCCAGTACTTC.